The 32 T cell receptor beta chains reported below all come from one sample, sequenced in a study of blood T cell repertoires in COVID-19. The repertoire was sequenced with immunoSEQ multiplex PCR; TCRdb's copy has only in-frame clones and lacks some. Of 250,000 to 350,000 clones listed, around 87% are singletons. Sequencing was done on a sample of PBMCs or T cells enriched from blood (not recorded which). The receptors were sampled from a woman in her 30s who had recovered from COVID-19.

This chain links TRBV7-2 with TRBJ1-2, with 8 bases matching TRBD1. Germline V CDR1 and CDR2: SGHTA, FQGNSA. The CDR3 is 15 residues long. V lost 2 bases to trimming and J lost 4 bases; unmatched junction nucleotides: 6. In DNA form, the CDR3 reads TGTGCCAGCAGCTTATTTCCGGGACAGGCCTATGGCTACACCTTC. Its translation: CASSLFPGQAYGYTF.

The V and J genes are TRBV5-1 and TRBJ2-5; D unresolved. The CDR3 has 15 residues. Germline V gene lookup returns CDR1 SGHRS and CDR2 YFSETQ. Trimming removed 0 bases at V and 1 base at J, with 10 bases between. Written as DNA, the CDR3 is TGCGCCAGCAGCTTGGCCGACTCCACCCAAGAGACCCAGTACTTC. It codes for CASSLADSTQETQYF.

The chain carries TRBV5-6 and TRBJ1-1, with 8 bases identical to TRBD1. Germline-derived CDR1 and CDR2 are SGHDT and YYEEEE. With V trimmed by 4 bases and J by 1 base, 9 bases remained unmatched. There are 16 residues in the CDR3. The CDR3 protein is CASSPYTGGGNTEAFF. CDR3 sequence (DNA): TGTGCCAGCAGCCCGTATACAGGGGGTGGGAACACTGAAGCTTTCTTT.

The chain employs TRBV6-1 and TRBJ1-2, with TRBD1 matching 8 bases. The CDR3 totals 15 residues. J gave up 4 bases and V 2 bases, and 6 bases lay outside the gene matches. The V gene's germline CDR1 is MNHNS and CDR2 SASEGT. CDR3 sequence (DNA): TGTGCCAGCAGTGAATCAGGGGGCTTAATCTATGGCTACACCTTC. Its protein is CASSESGGLIYGYTF.

DNA for the CDR3: TGTGCCAGCAGTCCCCGGGACAGTCCCAATCAGCCCCAGCATTTT. It specifies CASSPRDSPNQPQHF. This chain connects TRBV27 to TRBJ1-5; 7 nucleotides agree with TRBD1. CDR3 length: 15 amino acids. V gave up 5 bases and J gave up 3 bases; unmatched junction bases: 7. The germline V gene encodes CDR1 MNHEY and CDR2 SMNVEV (reference sequence).

This clone was recorded only once. This chain uses TRBV2 with TRBJ1-2; D may be TRBD1 (5 bases). Between the trimmed V and J ends, which lost 5 bases and 4 bases, there was a span of 23 bases. From germline, CDR1 is SNHLY and CDR2 FYNNEI. The length of the CDR3 is 17 residues. The CDR3 bases are TGTGCCAGCAGTCCTTTAGACAGTCTTTGGGTTAGCTATGGCTACACCTTC. The encoded protein is CASSPLDSLWVSYGYTF.

The chain combines TRBV5-5 with TRBJ2-4; 7 bases fit TRBD1. Germline values: CDR1 SGHKS, CDR2 YYEKEE (reference sequence). The CDR3 contains 16 residues. Trimming at V came to 5 bases and at J to 2 bases, leaving 10 bases not matched to a gene. CDR3 amino acids: CASSGDRSLTKNIQYF. CDR3 DNA: TGTGCCAGCAGTGGGGACAGATCATTGACCAAAAACATTCAGTACTTC.

The chain uses TRBV7-2 and TRBJ2-1, with 10 nucleotides matching TRBD1. Looked up from germline, CDR1 is SGHTA and CDR2 is FQGNSA. V lost 0 bases and J lost 2; bases outside the gene matches: 4. The CDR3 covers 17 residues. The CDR3 loop is CASSLAPTGGTYNEQFF. The CDR3 DNA follows: TGTGCCAGCAGCTTAGCCCCGACAGGGGGCACCTACAATGAGCAGTTCTTC.

V is TRBV6-5 and J is TRBJ2-5; 8 bases agree with TRBD1. The CDR3 contains 15 residues. V shed 6 bases, J shed 2 bases, and the junction held 8 bases outside the gene matches. Germline CDR1 reads MNHEY; CDR2 reads SVGAGI. CDR3 sequence: CASRPSQGAQETQYF. CDR3 in DNA: TGTGCCAGCAGGCCCTCCCAGGGGGCTCAAGAGACCCAGTACTTC.

The rearrangement links TRBV5-6 to TRBJ1-1; no firm D call. The germline V gene has CDR1 SGHDT and CDR2 YYEEEE. Trimming cost V 3 bases and J 0 bases, with 9 bases left between them. The CDR3 has 14 amino acids. The CDR3 is CASSSRVMNTEAFF. The CDR3 nucleotides read TGTGCCAGCAGCTCCCGAGTAATGAACACTGAAGCTTTCTTT.

The V gene is TRBV12-3 or TRBV12-4, the J gene TRBJ2-4, with 7 bases matching TRBD2. CDR3 length: 13 amino acids. Trimming removed 3 bases from V and 6 bases from J; junction bases left unmatched: 2. The CDR3 is CASSFGGRNIQYF. The DNA of the CDR3 is TGTGCCAGCAGTTTCGGGGGGAGAAACATTCAGTACTTC.

The V gene is TRBV7-9, the J gene TRBJ1-1; 11 nucleotides align to TRBD1. Germline loops: CDR1 SEHNR, CDR2 FQNEAQ (reference sequence). This CDR3 has 13 amino acids. With 3 bases clipped from V and 8 bases from J, the junction kept 2 bases outside the gene matches. The CDR3 DNA is TGTGCCAGCAGCTTTAGGGACAGGGGGGAAGCTTTCTTT. Its translation: CASSFRDRGEAFF.

The chain employs TRBV6-5 and TRBJ1-5; 12 positions agree with TRBD1. Trimming removed 4 bases from V and 6 bases from J; junction bases left unmatched: 1. Germline V gives CDR1 MNHEY, CDR2 SVGAGI. This CDR3 comprises 14 residues. The CDR3 DNA reads as TGTGCCAGCAGTTGGGGACAGGGGGCTCAGCCCCAGCATTTT. Protein: CASSWGQGAQPQHF.

The V call is TRBV4-3, the J call TRBJ1-5; D is unresolved. The CDR3 contains 14 residues. Germline CDR1 reads LGHNA; CDR2 reads YSLEER. Trimming stripped 1 base from V and 5 bases from J, with 9 bases between. The CDR3 is CASSQVVRYQPQHF. As DNA, the CDR3 is TGCGCCAGCAGCCAAGTTGTGAGGTATCAGCCCCAGCATTTT.

The J gene is TRBJ2-7, the V gene TRBV5-1, with 7 bases fitting TRBD2. CDR3 size: 15 residues. V dropped 0 bases and J dropped 6; count of bases not matched to a gene: 9. Germline CDR1 reads SGHRS; CDR2 reads YFSETQ. The CDR3 loop reads CASSLDGGGAGEQYF. CDR3 bases: TGCGCCAGCAGCTTGGACGGCGGGGGTGCGGGCGAGCAGTACTTC.

J is TRBJ2-7 and V is TRBV9, with TRBD1 matching 8 bases. With 3 bases clipped from V and 5 bases from J, the junction kept 4 bases outside the gene matches. The CDR3 extends over 13 amino acids. Germline-derived CDR1 and CDR2 are SGDLS and YYNGEE. CDR3 in amino acids: CASSATGEHEQYF. CDR3 DNA: TGTGCCAGCAGCGCGACAGGGGAGCACGAGCAGTACTTC.

V and J are TRBV5-1 and TRBJ2-7, with a weak D call TRBD1 (6 bases). The germline V gene has CDR1 SGHRS and CDR2 YFSETQ. This CDR3 is built from 14 residues. Trimming stripped 0 bases from V and 3 bases from J, with 10 bases between. Here the CDR3 reads CASSLDRVYYEQYF. CDR3 nucleotide sequence: TGCGCCAGCAGCTTGGACAGGGTCTACTACGAGCAGTACTTC.

This chain connects TRBV5-1 to TRBJ1-1; D unresolved. CDR1 is SGHRS and CDR2 is YFSETQ in the germline V gene. The V end was cut by 0 bases, the J end by 4 bases, with 13 bases between. This CDR3 has 15 amino acids. CDR3 sequence: CASSLAPGTSTEAFF. For the CDR3, the DNA is TGCGCCAGCAGCTTGGCCCCGGGAACGAGCACTGAAGCTTTCTTT.

The rearrangement links TRBV2 to TRBJ2-1; D may be TRBD1 (5 bases). V dropped 5 bases and J dropped 0 bases, with 17 bases sitting between them. The CDR3 runs 17 residues. The germline V gene has CDR1 SNHLY and CDR2 FYNNEI. CDR3 DNA sequence: TGTGCCAGCAGTTCCCTCGAGCCAGGGCTCTCCTACAATGAGCAGTTCTTC. It yields the protein CASSSLEPGLSYNEQFF.

The table lists this clone with a few counts. The chain recombines TRBV28 with TRBJ1-2; 7 nucleotides align to TRBD1. V shed 5 bases and J 9 bases; nucleotides not matched to a gene: 6. This CDR3 region has 12 residues. CDR1 and CDR2 (germline): MDHEN, SYDVKM. The CDR3 DNA sequence: TGTGCCAGCAGTCTACGACAGGGTCGCTACACCTTC. It specifies CASSLRQGRYTF.

The genes are TRBV28 and TRBJ1-5, with TRBD1 matching over 7 bases. The germline CDR1 and CDR2 sequences are MDHEN and SYDVKM. V was clipped by 6 bases and J by 9 bases; unmatched bases: 17. CDR3 length: 16 residues. CDR3 amino acids: CASRSHRGASLRPQHF. CDR3 nucleotides: TGTGCCAGCAGGTCCCACAGGGGCGCAAGTCTGAGGCCCCAGCATTTT.

The chain carries TRBV5-1 and TRBJ1-2; possibly TRBD1 for D (6 bases). This CDR3 has 16 amino acids. With 0 bases removed from V and 3 bases from J, the gap between germline ends came to 15 bases. CDR1 is SGHRS and CDR2 is YFSETQ in the germline V gene. CDR3 protein: CASSLGRGGADYGYTF. The CDR3 nucleotides read TGCGCCAGCAGCTTGGGGCGGGGGGGCGCTGACTATGGCTACACCTTC.

The rearrangement links TRBV6-5 to TRBJ1-6; 7 positions agree with TRBD1. Per germline, CDR1 MNHEY and CDR2 SVGAGI. V was pared by 5 bases and J by 7 bases, with 5 bases of the junction left unmatched. The CDR3 is 14 residues long. CDR3 region: CASSKGQRNSPLHF. Written as DNA, the CDR3 is TGTGCCAGCAGTAAGGGACAGAGAAATTCACCCCTCCACTTT.

The chain carries TRBV11-3 and TRBJ2-2, with no clear D. V dropped 0 bases and J dropped 8 bases, with 10 bases sitting between them. CDR3 length equals 14 residues. Looked up from germline, CDR1 is SGHNT and CDR2 is YENEEA. The CDR3, as DNA: TGTGCCAGCAGCTTAGATCGAGAAGTAGGGGAGCTGTTTTTT. Its translation: CASSLDREVGELFF.

The CDR3 DNA follows: TGTGCCAGCTCACCCCAGGAGGTGAGCTCCTACGAGCAGTACTTC. As protein: CASSPQEVSSYEQYF. The chain employs TRBV18 and TRBJ2-7; tentatively, D is TRBD2 (5 bases). CDR1 and CDR2 (germline): KGHSH, LQKENI. V was pared by 3 bases and J by 0 bases, with 12 bases between. This CDR3 is 15 amino acids long.

The rearrangement joins TRBV6-2 or TRBV6-3 to TRBJ2-2; D is perhaps TRBD2 (6 bases). The germline CDR1 and CDR2 sequences are MNHEY and SVGEGT. The CDR3 sequence is 16 residues long. The ends were cut back, 6 bases at V and 2 bases at J, with 16 bases in the middle. CDR3: CASSPRLVGNTGELFF. DNA of the CDR3: TGTGCCAGCAGCCCGAGACTAGTAGGTAACACCGGGGAGCTGTTTTTT.

The genes are TRBV5-1 and TRBJ2-7, with a tentative D call TRBD2 (6 bases). This CDR3 is built from 15 residues. Trimming took off 1 base at V and 7 bases at J, with 18 bases between the two ends. CDR1 is SGHRS, CDR2 YFSETQ, per germline. In nucleotides, the CDR3 is TGCGCCAGCAGCTTGATCGGGGGTAGTGGCGGGGAGCAGTACTTC. Translation gives CASSLIGGSGGEQYF.

This clone came up once. This chain connects TRBV5-4 to TRBJ2-5; TRBD1 is a possible D gene (5 bases). The CDR3 has 15 residues. CDR1 is SGHNT, CDR2 YYREEE, per germline (reference sequence). The ends were cut back, 2 bases at V and 3 bases at J, with 14 bases in the middle. The CDR3 region has the DNA TGTGCCAGCAGCTTATATCCAGGGTCGGAAGAGACCCAGTACTTC. Its protein product is CASSLYPGSEETQYF.

J is TRBJ1-3 and V is TRBV3-1 (or the pseudogene TRBV3-2); 8 nucleotides line up with TRBD1. The germline V gene encodes CDR1 LGHDT and CDR2 YNNKEL (reference sequence). Trimming took 4 bases from V and 4 from J; bases not matched to a gene: 12. CDR3 size: 17 residues. The CDR3, as DNA: TGTGCCAGCAGCCCCGCGGCCTTGGACAGGGCGGGAAACACCATATATTTT. This encodes CASSPAALDRAGNTIYF.

V is TRBV3-1 (or the pseudogene TRBV3-2) and J is TRBJ1-2, with D tentatively TRBD1 (6 bases). Germline V gene sequence: CDR1 LGHDT, CDR2 YNNKEL (reference sequence). Trimming took off 3 bases at V and 8 bases at J, with 22 bases between the two ends. The CDR3 spans 16 residues. In DNA, the CDR3 is TGTGCCAGCAGCCACCGACTGGGGGGGGCGTTAATGGGCTACACCTTC. Its protein product is CASSHRLGGALMGYTF.

The sample holds one count of this clone. V and J are TRBV27 and TRBJ2-1, with D perhaps TRBD2 (7 bases). The ends were cut back, 1 base at V and 8 bases at J, with 15 bases in the middle. Germline V gives CDR1 MNHEY, CDR2 SMNVEV (reference sequence). This CDR3 region has 15 residues. The CDR3 is CASSLLGGPGDEQFF. For the CDR3, the DNA is TGTGCCAGCAGTTTATTGGGGGGGCCAGGCGATGAGCAGTTCTTC.

In DNA, the CDR3 is TGCGCCAGCAGCCAAGACGGAGGGACCCCAGATACGCAGTATTTT. As protein: CASSQDGGTPDTQYF. The V and J genes are TRBV4-3 and TRBJ2-3; weak D call: TRBD2 (6 bases). This CDR3 is built from 15 residues. The V and J ends lost 0 bases and 4 bases respectively, with 11 bases between them. Per germline, CDR1 LGHNA and CDR2 YSLEER.